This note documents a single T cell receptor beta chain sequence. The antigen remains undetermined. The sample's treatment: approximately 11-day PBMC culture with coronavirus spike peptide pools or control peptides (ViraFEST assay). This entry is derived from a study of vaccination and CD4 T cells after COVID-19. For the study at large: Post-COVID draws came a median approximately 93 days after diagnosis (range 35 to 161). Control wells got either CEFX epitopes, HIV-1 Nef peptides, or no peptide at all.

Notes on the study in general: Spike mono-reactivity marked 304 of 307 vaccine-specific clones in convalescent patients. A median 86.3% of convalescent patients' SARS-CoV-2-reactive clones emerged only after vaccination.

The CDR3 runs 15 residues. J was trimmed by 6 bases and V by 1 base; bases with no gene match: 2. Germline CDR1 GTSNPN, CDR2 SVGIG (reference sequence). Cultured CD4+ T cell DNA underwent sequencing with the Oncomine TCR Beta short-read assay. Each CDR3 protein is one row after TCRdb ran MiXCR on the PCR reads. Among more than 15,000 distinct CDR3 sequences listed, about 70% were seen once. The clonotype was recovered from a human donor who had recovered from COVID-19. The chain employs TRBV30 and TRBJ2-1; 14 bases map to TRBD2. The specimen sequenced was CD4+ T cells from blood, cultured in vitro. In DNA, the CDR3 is TGTGCCTGGAGTGAGGGACTAGCGGGAGTCAATGAGCAGTTCTTC. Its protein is CAWSEGLAGVNEQFF.